The 2 T cell receptor beta chains reported below all come from one sample, sequenced in a study of T cells in Graves' hyperthyroidism and ophthalmopathy. RNA transcripts served as the template for amplifying TCR beta CDR3 regions. When the TCR CDR3 underwent first-round RT-PCR, the HTBI primer set was used. TCRdb called the multiplex PCR reads again in MiXCR, with one record for every CDR3 protein. The sample holds about 350,000 distinct CDR3 sequences, approximately 18% seen once. Sequenced input: blood. These receptors originate from a woman aged 40 to 50 with Graves' ophthalmopathy.

This clonotype came up many times. V is TRBV6-1 and J is TRBJ2-7; a weak D match, TRBD1 (8 bases). CDR3 size: 15 residues. Germline assignment: CDR1 MNHNS and CDR2 SASEGT. With 6 bases removed from V and 1 base from J, the gap between germline ends came to 16 bases. CDR3 bases: TGTGCCAGCAGGGGGGACAGGCGGGGGTCCTACGAGCAGTACTTC. Amino acids: CASRGDRRGSYEQYF.

This clonotype has at least ten counts. CDR3 nucleotides: TGCAGCGTTGGGCCAGGGCCGAACACTGAAGCTTTCTTT. Translating gives CSVGPGPNTEAFF. This sequence joins TRBV29-1 and TRBJ1-1; maybe TRBD1 (5 bases). Per the germline V gene, CDR1 is SQVTM and CDR2 is ANQGSEA. The CDR3 sequence is 13 residues long. With 4 bases removed from V and 1 base from J, the gap between germline ends came to 10 bases.